This T cell receptor beta chain was recorded in a study of T cells after yellow fever vaccination. In its sample, this clonotype was seen many times. Its specificity is unknown. For TCR, cDNA came from 5'RACE template switching, which added a universal primer site and UMIs. TCRdb reprocessed the 5' RACE reads via MiXCR and lists one record per CDR3 protein. The profile shows nearly 350,000 distinct CDR3 sequences, roughly 8.4% of them singletons. The study's findings and limits: Subsequent to the booster, the majority of primary-vaccination clones reappeared (96% CD4, about 90% CD8). Researchers noted that a small share of clonotypes showed up in both CD4 and CD8 compartments. Weaker overall was a secondary response that nonetheless peaked faster, on day 5 versus 15.

The sequencing here drew on PBMCs, taken more than 40 days after the first yellow fever vaccination. The sequence came from a young man who received the YFV17D yellow fever vaccine.

In nucleotides, the CDR3 is TGTGCCAGCAGCTCAGCGGGGGCAGGGTCACCCCTCCACTTT. This gives the protein CASSSAGAGSPLHF. J is TRBJ1-6 and V is TRBV28; tentatively, D is TRBD1 (6 bases). The germline gives CDR1 MDHEN, CDR2 SYDVKM. CDR3 length equals 14 residues. V was pared by 6 bases and J by 10 bases, with 16 bases between. Full variable domain (rest looked up from reference TRBV28 and TRBJ1-6): DVKVTQSSRYLVKRTGEKVFLECVQDMDHENMFWYRQDPGLGLRLIYFSYDVKMKEKGDIPEGYSVSREKKERFSLILESASTNQTSMYLCASSSAGAGSPLHFGNGTRLTVT.